These T cell receptor beta chains were read from a single sample in a study of T cells after posttransplantation cyclophosphamide. Only in-frame clones appear in the TCRdb table, and some are missing; sequencing was by immunoSEQ multiplex PCR. There are some 25,000 clones in the sample; more than 70% occur only once, and roughly 6.2% lies in the top ten. Sequenced material: PBMCs. The source is a woman between 55 and 75 years old with a blood cancer, CMV-positive, and with a related stem cell donor. Both conserved end residues are part of each CDR3. The order of the fields is CDR3 length, V gene, clone size, J gene, D gene, CDR3 DNA, CDR3 protein. A D gene is named only where the DNA matches it firmly. The listing skips clone size in some rows; elsewhere it reads once, few, many or a size class.

>14|TRBV11-2|.|TRBJ2-7|.
TGTGCCAGCAGCTTAGATTCGGTGTCCTACGAGCAGTACTTC
CASSLDSVSYEQYF
>14|TRBV19|.|TRBJ1-2|TRBD1
TGTGCCAGTAGTACCCCGGGACAGGACTATGGCTACACCTTC
CASSTPGQDYGYTF
>18|TRBV19|.|TRBJ2-6|TRBD1
TGTGCCAGTAGTGACGGGGGCAGGGGGCTGTTGGGGGCCAACGTCCTGACTTTC
CASSDGGRGLLGANVLTF
>18|TRBV5-1|.|TRBJ2-3|TRBD2
TGCGCCAGCAGCCCGGGGACTAGCGGGAGGGCCCCCACAGATACGCAGTATTTT
CASSPGTSGRAPTDTQYF
>16|TRBV21-1|.|TRBJ2-7|.
TGTGCCAGCAGCAAGCCAGGGGGACAGGGGGACTACGAGCAGTACTTC
CASSKPGGQGDYEQYF
>16|TRBV7-8|.|TRBJ1-5|.
TGTGCCAGCAGCTCGTTCCGTGGAGGGGGCAATCAGCCCCAGCATTTT
CASSSFRGGGNQPQHF
>13|TRBV27|.|TRBJ2-7|.
TGTGCCAGCAGTTTCGCGAGTAGCTACGAGCAGTACTTC
CASSFASSYEQYF
>17|TRBV5-6|.|TRBJ1-3|TRBD1
TGTGCCAGCAGCTTAAAACCGGGACAGGGGATAGGAAACACCATATATTTT
CASSLKPGQGIGNTIYF
>14|TRBV5-1|.|TRBJ2-6|.
TGCGCCAGCAGCTTGGTCGGGAAGGCCAACGTCCTGACTTTC
CASSLVGKANVLTF
>14|TRBV10-3|.|TRBJ2-3|TRBD2
TGTGCCATCAGGGGGACTAGCGGGAGGGCCTATCCGTATTTT
CAIRGTSGRAYPYF
>14|TRBV2|.|TRBJ1-1|.
TGTGCCAGCAGTGGGGACACGACGGGCCATGAAGCTTTCTTT
CASSGDTTGHEAFF
>18|TRBV7-2|.|TRBJ2-1|TRBD2
TGTGCCAGCAGCTTAGTTCAGCTAGCGGGGCCTCAAAGCAATGAGCAGTTCTTC
CASSLVQLAGPQSNEQFF
>15|TRBV6-6|few|TRBJ2-7|TRBD1
TGTGCCAGCAGTTTTGGACAGGGTTTTGATTACGAGCAGTACTTC
CASSFGQGFDYEQYF
>14|TRBV13|large|TRBJ2-7|.
TGTGCCAGCAGCCCCCATGACGGGTCCTACGAGCAGTACTTC
CASSPHDGSYEQYF
>15|TRBV27|few|TRBJ2-7|TRBD2
TGTGCCAGCAGTTTCGGGTCCACGGGACTATACGAGCAGTACTTC
CASSFGSTGLYEQYF
>12|TRBV15|.|TRBJ2-5|.
TGTGCCACCAGCAGAAGCCGGGAGACCCAGTACTTC
CATSRSRETQYF
>20|TRBV7-6|once|TRBJ2-7|TRBD2
TGTGCCAGCAGCTTAGGGGCCAGGGGCGTAACGGCGGGAGGCTCCTACGAGCAGTACTTC
CASSLGARGVTAGGSYEQYF
>16|TRBV11-2|.|TRBJ1-4|.
TGTGCCAGCAGCTCACTCTCCGGGGTTTATAATGAAAAACTGTTTTTT
CASSSLSGVYNEKLFF
>15|TRBV4-2|.|TRBJ2-3|.
TGTGCCAGCAGCCAAGAAAACTATAGCACAGATACGCAGTATTTT
CASSQENYSTDTQYF
>14|TRBV15|.|TRBJ2-1|TRBD2
TGTGCCACCAGCGGGACTAGCGGGAGAAATGAGCAGTTCTTC
CATSGTSGRNEQFF
>11|TRBV2|.|TRBJ1-1|.
TGTGCCAGCACCGAGGACACTGAAGCTTTCTTT
CASTEDTEAFF
>15|TRBV2|once|TRBJ2-2|TRBD1
TGTGCCAGCAAGAAGGGGGCTATTAACACCGGGGAGCTGTTTTTT
CASKKGAINTGELFF
>17|TRBV6-1|.|TRBJ1-2|TRBD1
TGTGCCAGCAGTGGCCCGGGACAGGCCCCAGCTAACTATGGCTACACCTTC
CASSGPGQAPANYGYTF
>13|TRBV2|.|TRBJ1-4|.
TGTGCCAGCTCTGGGGGGTGGGATGAAAAACTGTTTTTT
CASSGGWDEKLFF
>15|TRBV30|.|TRBJ2-7|.
TGTGCCTGGAAACAAACCACTACCCTCGCCTACGAGCAGTACTTC
CAWKQTTTLAYEQYF
>14|TRBV27|.|TRBJ2-2|.
TGTGCCAGCAGTTACCTAGGGAACACCGGGGAGCTGTTTTTT
CASSYLGNTGELFF
>14|TRBV5-1|.|TRBJ2-7|TRBD1
TGCGCCAGCAGCTCCGGGACAGGGGGCTACGAGCAGTACTTC
CASSSGTGGYEQYF
>16|TRBV2|.|TRBJ2-5|.
TGTGCCAGCAGTGATATGACAGCGATGTACCAAGAGACCCAGTACTTC
CASSDMTAMYQETQYF
>16|TRBV18|.|TRBJ2-1|TRBD2
TGTGCCAGCTCACCACCGGGTAGCGGGCCCTACAATGAGCAGTTCTTC
CASSPPGSGPYNEQFF
>14|TRBV7-9|.|TRBJ2-3|TRBD2
TGTGCCAGCAGCTTAGACGGGGGGGCCGCCTCGCAGTATTTT
CASSLDGGAASQYF
>15|TRBV5-1|once|TRBJ2-1|TRBD2
TGCGCCAGCAGCACTAGCGGGAGTACCTACAATGAGCAGTTCTTC
CASSTSGSTYNEQFF
>14|TRBV7-3|.|TRBJ2-1|.
TGTGCCAGCAGCCAACGGGGAGGCTGGAATGAGCAGTTCTTC
CASSQRGGWNEQFF
>13|TRBV15|.|TRBJ2-7|.
TGTGCCACCAGCAGTAATCCTCCGGGTGAGCAGTACTTC
CATSSNPPGEQYF
>15|TRBV5-1|.|TRBJ1-1|.
TGCGCCAGCAGCACGGATGGACAGCCGAACACTGAAGCTTTCTTT
CASSTDGQPNTEAFF
>16|TRBV11-2|once|TRBJ2-7|TRBD2
TGTGCCAGCATGCGGACTAGCGGGAGGGGATCCTACGAGCAGTACTTC
CASMRTSGRGSYEQYF
>16|TRBV5-8|.|TRBJ1-4|.
TGTGCCAGCAGCTTGGGAGGGATCGCGACTAATGAAAAACTGTTTTTT
CASSLGGIATNEKLFF
>14|TRBV5-4|.|TRBJ2-7|TRBD2
TGTGCCAGCAGTACCGGGACTAGCGTCTACGAGCAGTACTTC
CASSTGTSVYEQYF
>15|TRBV9|.|TRBJ2-2|.
TGTGCCAGCAGCGTAGTGTCAGGGAACACCGGGGAGCTGTTTTTT
CASSVVSGNTGELFF
>17|TRBV9|.|TRBJ2-6|.
TGTGCCAGCAGCGCCCATACCTCAGGGTCTGGGGCCAACGTCCTGACTTTC
CASSAHTSGSGANVLTF
>13|TRBV18|.|TRBJ1-1|.
TGTGCCAGCTCACCACAGGGGGACACTGAAGCTTTCTTT
CASSPQGDTEAFF
>14|TRBV7-8|.|TRBJ1-5|TRBD1
TGTGCCAGCAGCCATGACAGGGCGGATCAGCCCCAGCATTTT
CASSHDRADQPQHF
>14|TRBV29-1|.|TRBJ2-1|.
TGCAGCGCTGACCGGGACTCACTCCACAATGAGCAGTTCTTC
CSADRDSLHNEQFF
>17|TRBV4-2|few|TRBJ2-2|.
TGTGCCAGCAGCCAAGCAACGCTTACAGGGTTGGGAGGGGAGCTGTTTTTT
CASSQATLTGLGGELFF
>14|TRBV6-4|.|TRBJ2-2|TRBD1
TGTGCCAGCAGTGACGAGGGGGCCACCGGGGAGCTGTTTTTT
CASSDEGATGELFF
>15|TRBV6-1|.|TRBJ2-7|TRBD1
TGTGCCAGCAGGAAAGTACAGGGGAGCTCCTACGAGCAGTACTTC
CASRKVQGSSYEQYF
>13|TRBV29-1|.|TRBJ2-3|.
TGCAGCGTCCACGGACAGACCTCAGATACGCAGTATTTT
CSVHGQTSDTQYF
>14|TRBV11-2|.|TRBJ2-5|.
TGTGCCAGCAGCCCTAACAGGGAGGGAGAGACCCAGTACTTC
CASSPNREGETQYF
>15|TRBV2|.|TRBJ2-2|TRBD2
TGTGCCAGCAAGATAGCGGGAGGGCCGACCGGGGAGCTGTTTTTT
CASKIAGGPTGELFF
>19|TRBV13|.|TRBJ2-1|.
TGTGCCAGCAGCTTAGCCCCAAAGATTGTGCCTAGCTCCTACAATGAGCAGTTCTTC
CASSLAPKIVPSSYNEQFF
>14|TRBV19|.|TRBJ2-1|.
TGTGCCAGTAGTATATCTTTCGGAGGGAGCGGGCAGTTCTTC
CASSISFGGSGQFF
>11|TRBV7-2|.|TRBJ2-3|.
TGTGCCAGCAGCTTGAGGGATACGCAGTATTTT
CASSLRDTQYF
>14|TRBV6-5|.|TRBJ2-7|.
TGTGCCAGCAGTTACTCAGGGGGATACTACGAGCAGTACTTC
CASSYSGGYYEQYF
>13|TRBV30|.|TRBJ2-3|.
TGTGCCTGGAGGATGAGTAGCACAGATACGCAGTATTTT
CAWRMSSTDTQYF
>13|TRBV18|.|TRBJ2-3|.
TGTGCCAGCTCATCATCGGGATCAGATACGCAGTATTTT
CASSSSGSDTQYF
>13|TRBV18|.|TRBJ2-7|.
TGTGCCAGCTCTCCCGGTCTTAACTACGAGCAGTACTTC
CASSPGLNYEQYF
>17|TRBV6-1|.|TRBJ2-7|TRBD2
TGTGCCAGCAGTGAAGCGCTTCGAGCGGGAGGTGGTTACGAGCAGTACTTC
CASSEALRAGGGYEQYF
>16|TRBV4-1|.|TRBJ2-4|TRBD2
TGCGCCAGCAGCCAAACACTAGCGGGAGGGAAAAACATTCAGTACTTC
CASSQTLAGGKNIQYF
>16|TRBV7-6|.|TRBJ2-1|TRBD2
TGTGCCAGCAGCTTTGCTAGCGGGAGGAGTTACAATGAGCAGTTCTTC
CASSFASGRSYNEQFF
>13|TRBV2|few|TRBJ1-1|.
TGTGCCAGCAGTGAAAACAGGGACACTGAAGCTTTCTTT
CASSENRDTEAFF